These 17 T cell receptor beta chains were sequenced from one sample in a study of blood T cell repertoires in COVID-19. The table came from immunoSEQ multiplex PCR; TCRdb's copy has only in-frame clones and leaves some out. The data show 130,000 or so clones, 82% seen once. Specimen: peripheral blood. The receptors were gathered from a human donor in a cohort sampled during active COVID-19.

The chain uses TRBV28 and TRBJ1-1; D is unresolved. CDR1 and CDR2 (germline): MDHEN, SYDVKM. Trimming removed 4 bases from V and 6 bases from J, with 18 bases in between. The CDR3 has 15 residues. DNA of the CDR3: TGTGCCAGCAGTTCTCCCTCGGACGGGAAGGCTGAAGCTTTCTTT. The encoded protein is CASSSPSDGKAEAFF.

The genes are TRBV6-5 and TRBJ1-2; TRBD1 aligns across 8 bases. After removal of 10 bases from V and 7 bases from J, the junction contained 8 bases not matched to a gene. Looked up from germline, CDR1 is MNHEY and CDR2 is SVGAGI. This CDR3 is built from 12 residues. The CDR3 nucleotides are TGTGCCACCCGGACAGGGTCTTTTGGCTACACCTTC. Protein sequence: CATRTGSFGYTF.

The CDR3: CASSLDRGRQGTEAFF. In DNA form, the CDR3 reads TGTGCCAGCAGCCTCGACAGGGGTCGCCAGGGGACTGAAGCTTTCTTT. This chain links TRBV7-2 with TRBJ1-1, with 8 bases identical to TRBD1. J was trimmed by 5 bases and V by 5 bases; bases with no gene match: 13. This CDR3 is 16 amino acids long. Germline CDR1 and CDR2: SGHTA and FQGNSA.

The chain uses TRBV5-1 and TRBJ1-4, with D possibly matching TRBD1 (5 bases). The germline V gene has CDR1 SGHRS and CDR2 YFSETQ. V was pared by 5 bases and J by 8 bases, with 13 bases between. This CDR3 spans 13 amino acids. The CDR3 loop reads CASRQAEGEKLFF. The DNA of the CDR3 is TGCGCCAGCAGACAGGCGGAGGGCGAAAAACTGTTTTTT.

CDR3 sequence reads: CASSEGRVWNSPLHF. CDR3 bases: TGTGCCAGCAGTGAAGGGCGGGTATGGAATTCACCCCTCCACTTT. The chain carries TRBV6-1 and TRBJ1-6; the D is unclear. Trimming shortened V by 1 base and J by 7 bases, and 11 bases separated the two germline ends. CDR3 size: 15 residues. Germline V gives CDR1 MNHNS, CDR2 SASEGT.

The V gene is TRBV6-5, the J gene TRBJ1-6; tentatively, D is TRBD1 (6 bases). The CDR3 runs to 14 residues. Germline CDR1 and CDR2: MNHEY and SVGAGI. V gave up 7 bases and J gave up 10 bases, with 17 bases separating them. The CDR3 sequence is CASTFLRGGSPLHF. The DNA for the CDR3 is TGTGCCAGCACTTTCCTACGCGGGGGCTCACCCCTCCACTTT.

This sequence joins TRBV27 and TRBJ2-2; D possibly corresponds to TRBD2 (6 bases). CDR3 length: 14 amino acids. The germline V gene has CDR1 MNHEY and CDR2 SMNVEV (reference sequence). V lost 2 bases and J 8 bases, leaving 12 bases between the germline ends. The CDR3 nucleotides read TGTGCCAGCAGTTTAGTACTTCGGGGGGGGGAGCTGTTTTTT. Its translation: CASSLVLRGGELFF.

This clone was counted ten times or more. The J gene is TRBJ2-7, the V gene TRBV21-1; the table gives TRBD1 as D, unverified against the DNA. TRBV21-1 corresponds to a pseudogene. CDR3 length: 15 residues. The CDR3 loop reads CASSKEGTGYHEQYF. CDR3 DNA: TGTGCCAGCAGCAAAGAAGGGACAGGGTACCACGAGCAGTACTTC.

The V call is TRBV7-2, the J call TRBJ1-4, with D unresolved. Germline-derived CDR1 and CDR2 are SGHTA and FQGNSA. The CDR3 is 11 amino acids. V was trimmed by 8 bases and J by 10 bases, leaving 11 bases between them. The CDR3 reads CASSPGRKLFF. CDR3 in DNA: TGTGCCAGCTCCCCGGGGAGAAAACTGTTTTTT.

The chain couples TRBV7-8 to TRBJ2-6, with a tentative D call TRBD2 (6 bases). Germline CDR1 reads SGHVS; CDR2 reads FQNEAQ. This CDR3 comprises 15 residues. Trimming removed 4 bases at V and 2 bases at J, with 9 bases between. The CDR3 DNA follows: TGTGCCAGCAGCTCGGGGGTGGCTGGGGCCAACGTCCTGACTTTC. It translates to CASSSGVAGANVLTF. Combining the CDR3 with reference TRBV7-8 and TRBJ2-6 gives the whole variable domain GAGVSQSPRYKVAKRGQDVALRCDPISGHVSLFWYQQALGQGPEFLTYFQNEAQLDKSGLPSDRFFAERPEGSVSTLKIQRTQQEDSAVYLCASSSGVAGANVLTFGAGSRLTVL.

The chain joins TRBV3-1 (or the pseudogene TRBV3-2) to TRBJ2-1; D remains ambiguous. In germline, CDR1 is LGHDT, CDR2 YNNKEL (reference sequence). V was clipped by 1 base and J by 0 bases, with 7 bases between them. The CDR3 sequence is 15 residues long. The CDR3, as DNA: TGTGCCAGCAGCCAAGGTACGGGCTCCTACAATGAGCAGTTCTTC. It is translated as CASSQGTGSYNEQFF.

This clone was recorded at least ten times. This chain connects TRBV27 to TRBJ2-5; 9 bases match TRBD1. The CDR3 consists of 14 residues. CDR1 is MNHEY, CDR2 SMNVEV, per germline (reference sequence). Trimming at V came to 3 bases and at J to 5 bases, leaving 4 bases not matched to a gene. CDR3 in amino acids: CASSFTGGSETQYF. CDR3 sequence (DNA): TGTGCCAGCAGTTTTACAGGGGGCTCGGAGACCCAGTACTTC.

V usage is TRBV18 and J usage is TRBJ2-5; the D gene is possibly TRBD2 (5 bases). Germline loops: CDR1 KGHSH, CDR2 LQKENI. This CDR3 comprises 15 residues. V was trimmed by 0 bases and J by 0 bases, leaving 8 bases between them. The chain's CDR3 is CASSPPTRDQETQYF. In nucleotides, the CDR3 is TGTGCCAGCTCACCACCGACGCGGGACCAAGAGACCCAGTACTTC. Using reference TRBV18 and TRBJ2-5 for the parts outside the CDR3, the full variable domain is NAGVMQNPRHLVRRRGQEARLRCSPMKGHSHVYWYRQLPEEGLKFMVYLQKENIIDESGMPKERFSAEFPKEGPSILRIQQVVRGDSAAYFCASSPPTRDQETQYFGPGTRLLVL.

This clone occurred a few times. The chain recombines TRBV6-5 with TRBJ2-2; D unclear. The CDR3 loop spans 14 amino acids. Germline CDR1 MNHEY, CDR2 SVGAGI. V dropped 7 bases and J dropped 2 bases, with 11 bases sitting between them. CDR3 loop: CASKEPTNTGELFF. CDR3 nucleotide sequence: TGTGCCAGCAAGGAGCCTACCAACACCGGGGAGCTGTTTTTT.

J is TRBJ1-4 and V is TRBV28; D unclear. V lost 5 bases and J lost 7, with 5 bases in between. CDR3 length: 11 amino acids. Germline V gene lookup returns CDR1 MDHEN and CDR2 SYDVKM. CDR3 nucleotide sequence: TGTGCCAGCAGTACGGGTGAAAAACTGTTTTTT. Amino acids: CASSTGEKLFF.

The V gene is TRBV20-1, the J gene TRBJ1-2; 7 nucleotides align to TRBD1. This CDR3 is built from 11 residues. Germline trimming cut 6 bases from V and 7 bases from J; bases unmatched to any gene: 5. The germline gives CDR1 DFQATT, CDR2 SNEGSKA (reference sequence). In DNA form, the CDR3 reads TGCAGTGCCACAGGGGTGGCTGGCTACACCTTC. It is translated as CSATGVAGYTF.

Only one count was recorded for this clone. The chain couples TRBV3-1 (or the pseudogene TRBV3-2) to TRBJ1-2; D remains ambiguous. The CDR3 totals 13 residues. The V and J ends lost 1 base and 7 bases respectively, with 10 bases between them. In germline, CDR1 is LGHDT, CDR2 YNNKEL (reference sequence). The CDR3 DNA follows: TGTGCCAGCAGCCAAGTGGGTGCGGGTGGCTACACCTTC. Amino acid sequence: CASSQVGAGGYTF.